One and the same sample provided the 27 T cell receptor beta chains below, sequenced in a study of human T cells and chemical hapten exposure. The time point is: patch test 2, 6 weeks after DPC sensitization. Treatment noted: therapeutic diphenylcyclopropenone sensitization with weekly scalp DPC. TCRdb analysed the RACE reads with MiXCR anew, one entry per CDR3 protein. The table has roughly 50,000 distinct CDR3 sequences, around 9.4% seen once; the top ten hold 1.5% to 2%. Sequenced material: whole blood, taken in connection with sensitization to the hapten diphenylcyclopropenone (DPC). The receptors were sampled from a woman in her forties or fifties with alopecia areata. Some clones in this sample may be carry-over from other donors' samples.

The sample holds a few counts of this clonotype. Compared with germline, one end of the junction differs, possibly owing to a read error. J is TRBJ2-2 and V is TRBV28, with D possibly matching TRBD2 (5 bases). The CDR3 extends over 12 amino acids. CDR1 is MDHEN and CDR2 is SYDVKM in the germline V gene. As DNA, the CDR3 is TGTGCCAGCAGTTTCCCCACCGGGAAGCTGTTTTTT. Its translation: CASSFPTGKLFF.

This clonotype occurred a few times. The chain uses TRBV20-1 and TRBJ1-5; D unresolved. V shed 4 bases and J shed 3 bases, with 10 bases lying between them. The CDR3 has 13 residues. Germline values: CDR1 DFQATT, CDR2 SNEGSKA (reference sequence). In nucleotides, the CDR3 is TGCAGTGCTAATGCGGTACTCAATCAGCCCCAGCATTTT. As protein: CSANAVLNQPQHF.

This clonotype was counted ten times or more. V gene TRBV7-9 combines with J gene TRBJ1-1, with D possibly matching TRBD1 (6 bases). Between the trimmed V and J ends, which lost 0 bases and 1 base, there was a span of 18 bases. CDR1 and CDR2 from the germline V gene are SEHNR and FQNEAQ (reference sequence). The CDR3 is made up of 18 amino acids. The CDR3 DNA follows: TGTGCCAGCAGCTTAGCCTTAGTCGTGACAGGACCGAACACTGAAGCTTTCTTT. It translates to CASSLALVVTGPNTEAFF.

There are many counts of this clonotype. The chain joins TRBV27 to TRBJ2-6; D uncertain. CDR3 length: 20 amino acids. Trimming pared 0 bases from V and 1 base from J, leaving 19 bases between. Germline V CDR1 and CDR2: MNHEY, SMNVEV (reference sequence). The chain's CDR3 is CASSLSWVNPLMSGANVLTF. The CDR3 DNA sequence: TGTGCCAGCAGTTTATCTTGGGTGAACCCCCTTATGTCTGGGGCCAACGTCCTGACTTTC.

This clonotype was counted a few times. The chain carries TRBV7-6 and TRBJ2-1, with 8 bases identical to TRBD1. After removal of 5 bases from V and 5 bases from J, the junction contained 11 bases not matched to a gene. The CDR3 is 16 residues long. CDR1 and CDR2 (germline): SGHVS, FNYEAQ. The CDR3 is CASSLLPAGQDNEQFF. DNA of the CDR3: TGTGCCAGCAGCCTCCTCCCCGCGGGACAGGACAATGAGCAGTTCTTC.

The chain links TRBV6-2 or TRBV6-3 to TRBJ1-2, with D unclear. The V gene lost 2 bases and the J gene lost 8 bases, with 12 bases spanning the gap. The germline gives CDR1 MNHEY, CDR2 SVGEGT. CDR3 length: 13 amino acids. The CDR3 DNA follows: TGTGCCAGCAGTTACGAACCGTGGGCCGGCTACACCTTC. This gives the protein CASSYEPWAGYTF.

This rearrangement joins TRBV18 to TRBJ2-7; 8 bases are a match to TRBD2. Germline assignment: CDR1 KGHSH and CDR2 LQKENI. CDR3 length equals 14 residues. J gave up 2 bases and V 6 bases, and 6 bases lay outside the gene matches. The CDR3 spells CASSPGGETYEQYF. The CDR3 nucleotides read TGTGCCAGCTCCCCGGGAGGGGAAACCTACGAGCAGTACTTC. Based on the CDR3 plus reference TRBV18 and TRBJ2-7, the full variable domain is NAGVMQNPRHLVRRRGQEARLRCSPMKGHSHVYWYRQLPEEGLKFMVYLQKENIIDESGMPKERFSAEFPKEGPSILRIQQVVRGDSAAYFCASSPGGETYEQYFGPGTRLTVT.

The chain combines TRBV9 with TRBJ2-2; TRBD1 aligns across 7 bases. V shed 3 bases and J 5 bases; nucleotides not matched to a gene: 4. Germline lookup yields CDR1 SGDLS and CDR2 YYNGEE. The CDR3 is 14 amino acids. This CDR3 is CASSGQTGTGELFF. CDR3 bases: TGTGCCAGCAGCGGGCAGACAGGGACCGGGGAGCTGTTTTTT.

This clonotype was detected ten times or more. This sequence joins TRBV12-3 or TRBV12-4 and TRBJ1-1, with 8 bases aligning to TRBD1. With V trimmed by 8 bases and J by 1 base, 9 bases remained unmatched. This CDR3 region has 15 residues. Written as DNA, the CDR3 is TGTGCCAGCCTTCCGGGAGACAGGGGGAACACTGAAGCTTTCTTT. As protein: CASLPGDRGNTEAFF.

This clonotype was found a few times. The chain is built from TRBV7-2 and TRBJ2-3; D uncertain. The CDR3 is 15 amino acids. In germline, CDR1 is SGHTA, CDR2 FQGNSA. V lost 6 bases, J lost 3 bases, and 16 bases lay in between. CDR3 loop: CASRSKMTYTDTQYF. CDR3 nucleotides: TGTGCCAGCAGGTCCAAAATGACCTATACAGATACGCAGTATTTT.

This chain uses TRBV5-1 with TRBJ1-6, with 12 bases fitting TRBD1. V dropped 7 bases and J dropped 7; count of bases not matched to a gene: 6. The CDR3 consists of 15 residues. The germline V gene encodes CDR1 SGHRS and CDR2 YFSETQ. CDR3 nucleotides: TGCGCCAGCGGGGAGGGACAGGGGGCCAATTCACCCCTCCACTTT. Protein product: CASGEGQGANSPLHF.

This clonotype has at least ten counts. The chain has TRBV11-2 and TRBJ2-1, with 8 bases fitting TRBD2. V shed 5 bases and J 2 bases; nucleotides not matched to a gene: 5. The germline V gene encodes CDR1 SGHAT and CDR2 FQNNGV. This CDR3 comprises 15 residues. The CDR3 DNA reads TGTGCCAGCAGCGTAGCGGGGAATGCCTACAATGAGCAGTTCTTC. This translates into CASSVAGNAYNEQFF.

The chain links TRBV28 to TRBJ1-6, with D maybe TRBD1 (5 bases). V was clipped by 10 bases and J by 0 bases, with 10 bases between them. CDR1 and CDR2 from the germline V gene are MDHEN and SYDVKM. The CDR3 totals 14 residues. The CDR3, as DNA: TGTGCCATAAGAGACAGCTCCTATAATTCACCCCTCCACTTT. It encodes CAIRDSSYNSPLHF.

The sample holds many counts of this clonotype. The V and J genes are TRBV12-3 or TRBV12-4 and TRBJ1-1; the D gene is possibly TRBD1 (5 bases). V lost 2 bases, J lost 0 bases, and 13 bases lay in between. The CDR3 length is 16 residues. CDR3 sequence: CASSLRGRGLNTEAFF. The CDR3 nucleotides read TGTGCCAGCAGTTTAAGAGGTAGGGGACTGAACACTGAAGCTTTCTTT.

This clonotype was found many times. This sequence joins TRBV7-6 and TRBJ2-1, with TRBD2 identical over 8 bases. Per the germline V gene, CDR1 is SGHVS and CDR2 is FNYEAQ. V dropped 1 base and J dropped 4; count of bases not matched to a gene: 3. The CDR3 contains 15 residues. The CDR3 nucleotides are TGTGCCAGCAGCTTAGAACTAGCGGATTACAATGAGCAGTTCTTC. Protein: CASSLELADYNEQFF.

The chain carries TRBV12-3 or TRBV12-4 and TRBJ2-5, with 7 bases identical to TRBD2. This CDR3 spans 15 amino acids. J gave up 7 bases and V 5 bases, and 13 bases lay outside the gene matches. CDR3 nucleotide sequence: TGTGCCAGCAGTGGAGCGGGACTTAACCTAGCGACCCAGTACTTC. This translates into CASSGAGLNLATQYF.

The table lists this clonotype with many counts. V usage is TRBV12-3 or TRBV12-4 and J usage is TRBJ1-1; TRBD1 is a possible D gene (5 bases). V was pared by 6 bases and J by 6 bases, with 23 bases between. The length of the CDR3 is 16 residues. CDR3 region: CASSPAGTGGVSEAFF. The CDR3 DNA reads as TGTGCCAGCAGCCCCGCCGGGACCGGGGGAGTCTCTGAAGCTTTCTTT.

This clonotype was observed many times. This sequence joins TRBV13 and TRBJ1-6; the D is unclear. Germline lookup yields CDR1 PRHDT and CDR2 FYEKMQ (reference sequence). Trimming cost V 5 bases and J 8 bases, with 10 bases left between them. The CDR3 consists of 13 residues. The DNA of the CDR3 is TGTGCCAGCAGCCGAAAGAGGTATTCACCCCTCCACTTT. Translated, it gives CASSRKRYSPLHF.

V gene TRBV12-3 or TRBV12-4 combines with J gene TRBJ2-1; no clear D gene. CDR3 length equals 13 residues. Trimming stripped 4 bases from V and 6 bases from J, with 10 bases between. The CDR3 loop is CASSWSGSNEQFF. CDR3 nucleotide sequence: TGTGCCAGCAGTTGGTCAGGAAGCAATGAGCAGTTCTTC.

The V call is TRBV5-1, the J call TRBJ2-3; 11 bases line up with TRBD2. The CDR3 contains 16 residues. Germline CDR1 reads SGHRS; CDR2 reads YFSETQ. V was clipped by 2 bases and J by 2 bases; unmatched bases: 4. The CDR3 here is CASSFTSGGTTDTQYF. CDR3 nucleotides: TGCGCCAGCAGCTTCACTAGCGGGGGAACCACAGATACGCAGTATTTT.

This clonotype was observed at least ten times. The chain links TRBV7-9 to TRBJ2-5; the match to TRBD1 covers 9 bases. The CDR3 consists of 16 residues. Germline CDR1 reads SEHNR; CDR2 reads FQNEAQ (reference sequence). The V segment lost 3 bases and the J segment 4 bases; nucleotides outside the gene matches: 9. The CDR3 DNA sequence: TGTGCCAGCAGCTTTGGGGACAGGGCAAAAGGAGAGACCCAGTACTTC. This sequence encodes CASSFGDRAKGETQYF. Complete variable domain (other parts from reference TRBV7-9 and TRBJ2-5): DTGVSQNPRHKITKRGQNVTFRCDPISEHNRLYWYRQTLGQGPEFLTYFQNEAQLEKSRLLSDRFSAERPKGSFSTLEIQRTEQGDSAMYLCASSFGDRAKGETQYFGPGTRLLVL.

This clonotype was seen a few times. CDR3 in amino acids: CASRHSGGTEAFF. The CDR3 coding sequence is TGTGCCAGCAGACATAGTGGGGGCACTGAAGCTTTCTTT. The gene calls are TRBV28 and TRBJ1-1, with a weak D call TRBD1 (5 bases). Between the trimmed V and J ends, which lost 6 bases and 4 bases, there was a span of 12 bases. The germline gives CDR1 MDHEN, CDR2 SYDVKM. CDR3 size: 13 residues.

J is TRBJ2-5 and V is TRBV28; D call uncertain. Germline V gene data show CDR1 as MDHEN and CDR2 as SYDVKM. The CDR3 consists of 15 residues. Trimming took off 2 bases at V and 6 bases at J, with 16 bases between the two ends. The CDR3 DNA follows: TGTGCCAGCAGTTTAGAGCAGGAAGGGATACAGACCCAGTACTTC. It is translated as CASSLEQEGIQTQYF.

In this sample, this clonotype turned up a few times. The V gene is TRBV7-9, the J gene TRBJ2-2; 9 positions match TRBD1. Per germline, CDR1 SEHNR and CDR2 FQNEAQ (reference sequence). The length of the CDR3 is 16 residues. V shed 7 bases, J shed 4 bases, and the junction held 10 bases outside the gene matches. The CDR3 DNA reads TGTGCCAGCACCCGACCGGGACAGGGTGGCACCGGGGAGCTGTTTTTT. As protein: CASTRPGQGGTGELFF.

This clonotype was recorded at least ten times. The genes are TRBV6-2 or TRBV6-3 and TRBJ2-1; 8 bases fit TRBD2. Losses at the gene ends were 5 bases for V and 7 bases for J; bases not matched to a gene: 16. This CDR3 is built from 17 residues. Germline CDR1 is MNHEY and CDR2 is SVGEGT. In DNA form, the CDR3 reads TGTGCCAGCAGTCCTCCCCCCACGAGCGGGAGACGGAATGAGCAGTTCTTC. Translation gives CASSPPPTSGRRNEQFF.

The J gene is TRBJ2-3, the V gene TRBV19, with D tentatively TRBD1 (5 bases). The CDR3 contains 14 residues. The germline CDR1 and CDR2 sequences are LNHDA and SQIVND (reference sequence). The ends were cut back, 5 bases at V and 4 bases at J, with 13 bases in the middle. CDR3 loop: CASSPTDTADTQYF. DNA of the CDR3: TGTGCCAGTAGTCCGACAGACACGGCAGATACGCAGTATTTT.

The J gene is TRBJ2-1, the V gene TRBV5-1; tentative D call: TRBD2 (6 bases). V was trimmed by 1 base and J by 6 bases, leaving 11 bases between them. CDR1 SGHRS and CDR2 YFSETQ come from the germline V gene. This CDR3 contains 14 residues. The CDR3 coding sequence is TGCGCCAGCAGCTTGACGGGAGCCCCCAATGAGCAGTTCTTC. Residues: CASSLTGAPNEQFF.